The source of this T cell receptor beta chain is a study of identifying expanded T cells in peripheral blood. Study-wide results and caveats: Two-week clone count variance significantly increased as total template count grew.

This CDR3 region has 14 residues. Germline CDR1 is SGHDN and CDR2 is FVKESK. The V end lost 1 base, the J end lost 6 bases, and 13 bases lay between the germline ends. On this clone: Its antigen is unknown.

Method: immunoSEQ multiplex PCR; TCRdb's copy keeps in-frame clones and lacks some. The table includes about 85,000 clones, 89% detected once. V usage is TRBV14 and J usage is TRBJ2-7; D is unclear. The source material was blood. The receptor was derived from a person between 18 and 70 years old in good health. Written as DNA, the CDR3 is TGTGCCAGCAGCCAAGCCCTTGGGGTCAGCGAGCAGTACTTC. This translates into CASSQALGVSEQYF.